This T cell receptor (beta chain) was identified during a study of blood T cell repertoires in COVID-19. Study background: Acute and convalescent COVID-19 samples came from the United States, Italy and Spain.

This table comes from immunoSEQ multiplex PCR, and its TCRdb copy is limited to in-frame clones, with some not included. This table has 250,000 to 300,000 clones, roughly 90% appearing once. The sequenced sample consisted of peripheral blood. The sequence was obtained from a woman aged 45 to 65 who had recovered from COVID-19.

The CDR3 DNA reads TGCGCCAGCAGCCGCACAGGATCGTCCTCCTACAATGAGCAGTTCTTC. Translating gives CASSRTGSSSYNEQFF. The chain is built from TRBV4-3 and TRBJ2-1, with D possibly matching TRBD1 (5 bases). Germline V gene data show CDR1 as LGHNA and CDR2 as YSLEER. V was shortened by 4 bases and J by 0 bases, with 13 bases between the two germline ends. CDR3 size: 16 residues.